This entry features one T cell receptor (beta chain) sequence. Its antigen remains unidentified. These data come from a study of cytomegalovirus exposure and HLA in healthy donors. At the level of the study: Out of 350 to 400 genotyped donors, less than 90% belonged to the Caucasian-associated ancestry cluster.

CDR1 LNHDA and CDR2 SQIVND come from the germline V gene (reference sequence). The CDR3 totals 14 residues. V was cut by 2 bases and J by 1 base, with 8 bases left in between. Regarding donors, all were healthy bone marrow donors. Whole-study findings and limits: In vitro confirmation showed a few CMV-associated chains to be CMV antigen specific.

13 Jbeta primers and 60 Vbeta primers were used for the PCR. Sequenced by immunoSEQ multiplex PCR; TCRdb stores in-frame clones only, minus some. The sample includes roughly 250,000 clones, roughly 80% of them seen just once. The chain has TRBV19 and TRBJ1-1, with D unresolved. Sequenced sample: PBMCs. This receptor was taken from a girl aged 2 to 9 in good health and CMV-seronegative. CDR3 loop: CASSISRQNTEAFF. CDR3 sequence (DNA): TGTGCCAGTAGTATAAGCAGGCAGAACACTGAAGCTTTCTTT.